A selection of T cell receptor beta chains follows, all from one sample in a study of T cell responses to AZD1222 COVID-19 vaccine. Method: immunoSEQ multiplex PCR; TCRdb's copy keeps in-frame clones and lacks some. There are roughly 190,000 clones in the sample; roughly 93% occur only once, and about 4.2% lies in the top ten. Sequencing was performed on peripheral blood, taken on day 0 of AZD1222 vaccination. These receptors were taken from an adult in good health. CDR3s include the opening cysteine and the closing phenylalanine or tryptophan. Fields, in order: V gene, D gene, clone size, J gene, CDR3 protein, CDR3 DNA. D genes are given only for firm matches. Size tells how often a clone was seen (once, few, many) or the class of an expanded clone, and some rows leave it out.

v_call: TRBV27
d_call: TRBD1
clone_size: NA
j_call: TRBJ1-1
cdr3_aa: CASSLMTGAGTEAFF
cdr3_nt: TGTGCCAGCAGTTTGATGACAGGGGCCGGCACTGAAGCTTTCTTT

v_call: TRBV5-1
d_call: TRBD2
clone_size: once
j_call: TRBJ2-2
cdr3_aa: CASSFGLAGGVDGELFF
cdr3_nt: TGCGCCAGCAGCTTTGGACTAGCGGGAGGGGTGGACGGGGAGCTGTTTTTT

v_call: TRBV5-6
d_call: NA
clone_size: NA
j_call: TRBJ1-6
cdr3_aa: CASSFGGGTPLHF
cdr3_nt: TGTGCCAGCAGCTTCGGGGGCGGAACACCCCTCCACTTT

v_call: TRBV29-1
d_call: NA
clone_size: NA
j_call: TRBJ2-1
cdr3_aa: CSGGYSSYNEQFF
cdr3_nt: TGCAGCGGCGGATATAGCTCCTACAATGAGCAGTTCTTC

v_call: TRBV5-1
d_call: NA
clone_size: NA
j_call: TRBJ1-1
cdr3_aa: CASSLSPGNEAFF
cdr3_nt: TGCGCCAGCAGCTTGAGTCCCGGGAATGAAGCTTTCTTT

v_call: TRBV4-1
d_call: NA
clone_size: NA
j_call: TRBJ1-6
cdr3_aa: CASSSTGNFLHF
cdr3_nt: TGCGCCAGCAGCAGCACTGGTAATTTCCTCCACTTT

v_call: TRBV6-5
d_call: NA
clone_size: NA
j_call: TRBJ2-7
cdr3_aa: CASSYSHRDYEQYF
cdr3_nt: TGTGCCAGCAGTTACTCGCACAGAGACTACGAGCAGTACTTC

v_call: TRBV5-4
d_call: TRBD2
clone_size: once
j_call: TRBJ2-5
cdr3_aa: CASSFRSGGVQETQYF
cdr3_nt: TGTGCCAGCAGCTTCCGTAGCGGGGGGGTCCAAGAGACCCAGTACTTC

v_call: TRBV5-1
d_call: NA
clone_size: few
j_call: TRBJ1-6
cdr3_aa: CASSLEGRNDYNSPLHF
cdr3_nt: TGCGCCAGCAGCTTGGAGGGCAGGAACGACTATAATTCACCCCTCCACTTT

v_call: TRBV12-3/TRBV12-4
d_call: NA
clone_size: NA
j_call: TRBJ1-5
cdr3_aa: CASSFEIQPQHF
cdr3_nt: TGTGCCAGCAGTTTTGAGATTCAGCCCCAGCATTTT

v_call: TRBV19
d_call: TRBD2
clone_size: NA
j_call: TRBJ2-1
cdr3_aa: CASSIGGGLSSYNEQFF
cdr3_nt: TGTGCCAGTAGTATCGGCGGGGGTCTTAGCTCCTACAATGAGCAGTTCTTC

v_call: TRBV5-1
d_call: NA
clone_size: NA
j_call: TRBJ2-1
cdr3_aa: CASSLVRGVYNEQFF
cdr3_nt: TGCGCCAGCAGCCTAGTAAGGGGGGTCTACAATGAGCAGTTCTTC

v_call: TRBV6-1
d_call: NA
clone_size: NA
j_call: TRBJ2-7
cdr3_aa: CASSEAERASSYEQYF
cdr3_nt: TGTGCCAGCAGTGAAGCGGAACGGGCGAGCTCCTACGAGCAGTACTTC

v_call: TRBV6-1
d_call: NA
clone_size: NA
j_call: TRBJ2-6
cdr3_aa: CASSVHRASGANVLTF
cdr3_nt: TGTGCCAGCAGTGTCCATAGGGCCTCTGGGGCCAACGTCCTGACTTTC

v_call: TRBV7-8
d_call: NA
clone_size: NA
j_call: TRBJ1-4
cdr3_aa: CASSLPGLGNEKLFF
cdr3_nt: TGTGCCAGCAGCTTACCGGGGCTTGGGAATGAAAAACTGTTTTTT

v_call: TRBV5-5
d_call: TRBD1
clone_size: NA
j_call: TRBJ1-2
cdr3_aa: CASSGPGQPNGYIF
cdr3_nt: TGTGCCAGCAGCGGACCGGGACAGCCGAATGGCTACATCTTC

v_call: TRBV18
d_call: NA
clone_size: NA
j_call: TRBJ1-1
cdr3_aa: CASSPRGKTEAFF
cdr3_nt: TGTGCCAGCTCACCACGGGGAAAGACTGAAGCTTTCTTT

v_call: TRBV7-9
d_call: NA
clone_size: NA
j_call: TRBJ1-2
cdr3_aa: CASSLQTDYGYTF
cdr3_nt: TGTGCCAGCAGCTTACAGACTGACTATGGCTACACCTTC

v_call: TRBV5-5
d_call: NA
clone_size: NA
j_call: TRBJ1-1
cdr3_aa: CASSIGYNTEAFF
cdr3_nt: TGTGCCAGCAGCATAGGTTATAACACTGAAGCTTTCTTT

v_call: TRBV3-1/TRBV3-2
d_call: TRBD2
clone_size: NA
j_call: TRBJ2-1
cdr3_aa: CASSQVSSGVGQFF
cdr3_nt: TGTGCCAGCAGCCAAGTGTCTAGCGGGGTTGGGCAGTTCTTC

v_call: TRBV6-5
d_call: NA
clone_size: few
j_call: TRBJ1-5
cdr3_aa: CASSYTGTSNQPQHF
cdr3_nt: TGTGCCAGCAGTTATACCGGGACATCCAATCAGCCCCAGCATTTT

v_call: TRBV7-9
d_call: NA
clone_size: NA
j_call: TRBJ1-2
cdr3_aa: CASSPEAVRGYGYTF
cdr3_nt: TGTGCCAGCAGCCCAGAAGCCGTACGAGGGTATGGCTACACCTTC

v_call: TRBV30
d_call: NA
clone_size: NA
j_call: TRBJ2-7
cdr3_aa: CAWSVLGYEQYF
cdr3_nt: TGTGCCTGGAGTGTATTAGGATACGAGCAGTACTTC

v_call: TRBV4-1
d_call: NA
clone_size: NA
j_call: TRBJ2-7
cdr3_aa: CASTGGDSYEQYF
cdr3_nt: TGCGCCAGCACCGGTGGGGACTCCTACGAGCAGTACTTC

v_call: TRBV11-2
d_call: NA
clone_size: NA
j_call: TRBJ1-3
cdr3_aa: CASSLGGPGNTIYF
cdr3_nt: TGTGCCAGCAGCTTAGGAGGACCTGGAAACACCATATATTTT

v_call: TRBV19
d_call: NA
clone_size: NA
j_call: TRBJ1-1
cdr3_aa: CASTPYTGDLMTEAFF
cdr3_nt: TGTGCCAGTACACCCTACACGGGGGATTTAATGACTGAAGCTTTCTTT

v_call: TRBV24-1
d_call: TRBD1
clone_size: NA
j_call: TRBJ2-1
cdr3_aa: CATGQGPEQFF
cdr3_nt: TGTGCCACCGGACAGGGCCCTGAGCAGTTCTTC

v_call: TRBV19
d_call: TRBD1
clone_size: NA
j_call: TRBJ1-1
cdr3_aa: CASKPGQQTEAFF
cdr3_nt: TGTGCCAGTAAGCCGGGACAGCAAACTGAAGCTTTCTTT

v_call: TRBV19
d_call: NA
clone_size: NA
j_call: TRBJ1-5
cdr3_aa: CASPPGGGHF
cdr3_nt: TGTGCCAGTCCCCCTGGGGGGGGGCATTTT

v_call: TRBV7-9
d_call: NA
clone_size: NA
j_call: TRBJ1-5
cdr3_aa: CASSLGWGQSQHF
cdr3_nt: TGTGCCAGCAGCTTAGGGTGGGGCCAGTCCCAGCATTTT

v_call: TRBV21-1
d_call: NA
clone_size: NA
j_call: TRBJ1-5
cdr3_aa: CASSKLAGGSQPQHF
cdr3_nt: TGTGCCAGCAGCAAATTAGCGGGGGGAAGTCAGCCCCAGCATTTT

v_call: TRBV12-3/TRBV12-4
d_call: NA
clone_size: NA
j_call: TRBJ2-7
cdr3_aa: CASSISGPYEQYF
cdr3_nt: TGTGCCAGCAGCATCTCGGGGCCCTACGAGCAGTACTTC

v_call: TRBV25-1
d_call: NA
clone_size: NA
j_call: TRBJ1-1
cdr3_aa: CASSVTENTEAFF
cdr3_nt: TGTGCCAGCAGTGTGACGGAGAACACTGAAGCTTTCTTT